Below are 9 T cell receptor beta chains sequenced from a single sample in a study of human T cells and chemical hapten exposure. TCRdb processed the RACE reads anew with MiXCR; each CDR3 protein has one entry. Of 90,000 to 140,000 distinct CDR3 sequences in the sample, 34% were seen once. Time point denoted: patch test 3, about 24 weeks after DPC sensitization. Treatment noted: therapeutic diphenylcyclopropenone sensitization with weekly scalp DPC. The sample here was whole blood, taken in connection with sensitization to the hapten diphenylcyclopropenone (DPC). These receptors were obtained from a man aged 35 to 55 with alopecia areata. Some clones in this sample may be carry-over from other donors' samples.

This chain connects TRBV6-2 or TRBV6-3 to TRBJ1-1; 7 bases agree with TRBD1. This CDR3 has 13 residues. CDR1 and CDR2 from the germline V gene are MNHEY and SVGEGT. Germline trimming cut 5 bases from V and 9 bases from J; bases unmatched to any gene: 9. The DNA of the CDR3 is TGTGCCAGCAGTCCCGACAGGGCCGGAAAAGCTTTCTTT. It codes for CASSPDRAGKAFF.

This clonotype was recorded only once. The CDR3: CATSRVGTSEETQYF. CDR3 nucleotide sequence: TGTGCCACCAGCAGAGTGGGGACTAGCGAAGAGACCCAGTACTTC. The genes are TRBV15 and TRBJ2-5, with TRBD2 identical over 10 bases. Germline CDR1 reads LNHNV; CDR2 reads YYDKDF (reference sequence). This CDR3 contains 15 residues. V lost 1 base and J lost 3; bases outside the gene matches: 2.

This rearrangement joins TRBV7-2 to TRBJ1-2, with a possible D match to TRBD1 (5 bases). The germline gives CDR1 SGHTA, CDR2 FQGNSA. The ends were cut back, 2 bases at V and 5 bases at J, with 18 bases in the middle. This CDR3 has 16 amino acids. CDR3 region: CASSLYSLPDRYGYTF. For the CDR3, the DNA is TGTGCCAGCAGCTTATACTCCTTGCCCGACAGATATGGCTACACCTTC.

This clonotype was recorded a few times. This rearrangement joins TRBV29-1 to TRBJ1-4, with D possibly being TRBD1 (6 bases). Trimming stripped 2 bases from V and 8 bases from J, with 12 bases between. The CDR3 has 13 residues. Germline V lookup: CDR1 SQVTM, CDR2 ANQGSEA. CDR3 DNA sequence: TGCAGCGTTGAATTACAGGGTCACGAAAAACTGTTTTTT. Its translation: CSVELQGHEKLFF. The full variable domain, with the rest looked up from reference TRBV29-1 and TRBJ1-4, is SAVISQKPSRDICQRGTSLTIQCQVDSQVTMMFWYRQQPGQSLTLIATANQGSEATYESGFVIDKFPISRPNLTFSTLTVSNMSPEDSSIYLCSVELQGHEKLFFGSGTQLSVL.

This chain connects TRBV6-1 to TRBJ1-5; the match to TRBD1 covers 8 bases. The CDR3 is 15 amino acids. V shed 8 bases and J 3 bases; nucleotides not matched to a gene: 9. The germline V gene has CDR1 MNHNS and CDR2 SASEGT. The CDR3 is CASGMGTGLNQPQHF. In DNA, the CDR3 is TGTGCCAGCGGAATGGGGACAGGCCTCAATCAGCCCCAGCATTTT.

This chain uses TRBV6-2 or TRBV6-3 with TRBJ2-3; 7 bases fit TRBD2. Germline trimming cut 0 bases from V and 0 bases from J; bases unmatched to any gene: 6. From germline, CDR1 is MNHEY and CDR2 SVGEGT. The CDR3 is 17 amino acids. This chain's CDR3 is CASSYSRGTISTDTQYF. CDR3 nucleotides: TGTGCCAGCAGTTACTCGAGAGGGACTATTAGCACAGATACGCAGTATTTT.

The rearrangement links TRBV7-2 to TRBJ2-5, with 10 bases that match TRBD1. With 4 bases clipped from V and 7 bases from J, the junction kept 12 bases outside the gene matches. Looked up from germline, CDR1 is SGHTA and CDR2 is FQGNSA. The CDR3 covers 16 residues. CDR3 nucleotide sequence: TGTGCCAGCAGCTCATTGATCGACAGGGGGCGAGGGACCCAGTACTTC. Protein product: CASSSLIDRGRGTQYF.

The V gene is TRBV29-1, the J gene TRBJ2-5; 11 bases align to TRBD2. This CDR3 is built from 14 residues. V lost 8 bases and J lost 0; bases outside the gene matches: 5. Germline CDR1 is SQVTM and CDR2 is ANQGSEA. Written as DNA, the CDR3 is TGCAGCCTTAAGACTAGCGGGAACCAAGAGACCCAGTACTTC. Translating gives CSLKTSGNQETQYF.

The chain couples TRBV18 to TRBJ1-5; no definite D call. The germline CDR1 and CDR2 sequences are KGHSH and LQKENI. The CDR3 is made up of 17 amino acids. Trimming shortened V by 4 bases and J by 3 bases, and 19 bases separated the two germline ends. The DNA for the CDR3 is TGTGCCAGCTCACGATTGCCAGGAACAAACATCAATCAGCCCCAGCATTTT. Translated: CASSRLPGTNINQPQHF.